This TCR beta chain was observed in a study of beta chain features in type 1 diabetes. Study conclusions and caveats: Among patients with Type 1 diabetes, TCRB CDR3s were moderately but significantly shorter in every one of the four CD4+ subsets.

The germline V gene has CDR1 SGHTA and CDR2 FQGTGA. This CDR3 contains 16 residues. With 2 bases clipped from V and 6 bases from J, the junction kept 10 bases outside the gene matches. Concerning this clone: What it binds is not known.

Expressed TCRB transcripts were sequenced because the entire RNA isolate underwent reverse transcription. Libraries were prepared by immunoSEQ multiplex PCR; TCRdb keeps only in-frame clonotypes and omits some of them. This table has some 350,000 clones, roughly 14% appearing once. Specimen: naive CD4+ T cells from blood. The chain uses TRBV7-3 and TRBJ2-1; 7 nucleotides match TRBD2. The sequence came from a woman younger than 35 with type 1 diabetes. CDR3 sequence (DNA): TGTGCCAGCAGCTTAGGCGGGGAGGGTGGTTTCAATGAGCAGTTCTTC. Residues: CASSLGGEGGFNEQFF.